Listed below are T cell receptor beta chains from one sample, sequenced in a study of blood T cell repertoires in COVID-19. Sequencing used immunoSEQ multiplex PCR; TCRdb keeps in-frame clones, though not all of them. The table records under 150,000 clones, around 85% of them present only once. Source material: peripheral blood. The receptors here all came from a woman aged 50 to 65 who had recovered from COVID-19. CDR3s include the opening cysteine and the closing phenylalanine or tryptophan. The D gene is left open where the match is weak. Where a row states a size, it is once, few, many or the class of an expanded clone; other rows omit it.

size,V,J,D,DNA,CDR3
once,TRBV5-8,TRBJ1-2,TRBD1,TGTGCCAGCAGCCTTACAGGGGAAAACTATGGCTACACCTTC,CASSLTGENYGYTF
.,TRBV4-1,TRBJ1-2,TRBD1,TGCGCCAGCAGCCGACCGGGACAGAACTATGGCTACACCTTC,CASSRPGQNYGYTF
.,TRBV3-1/TRBV3-2,TRBJ1-2,TRBD1,TGTGCCAGCAGCCAGCTCACAGGGGTGGATGGCTACACCTTC,CASSQLTGVDGYTF
.,TRBV29-1,TRBJ1-1,TRBD1,TGCAGCGTTGGATACCGGCGACAGGGATTAGGGTATATGAACACTGAAGCTTTCTTT,CSVGYRRQGLGYMNTEAFF
once,TRBV4-1,TRBJ2-3,.,TGCGCCAGCAGCCAAGATTTTCAGACTAGTGGTACAGATACGCAGTATTTT,CASSQDFQTSGTDTQYF
once,TRBV30,TRBJ1-6,.,TGTGCCTGGACAGGGCACAATTCACCCCTCCACTTT,CAWTGHNSPLHF
.,TRBV10-3,TRBJ2-1,TRBD2,TGTGCCATCAGTGATTCTGGACTAGCGGGGGTCAAGGAGTTCTTC,CAISDSGLAGVKEFF
.,TRBV11-3,TRBJ2-7,.,TGTGCCAGCGGAGTGGGTGGTGGCTACGAGCAGTACTTC,CASGVGGGYEQYF
.,TRBV6-5,TRBJ1-3,TRBD1,TGTGCCAGCAGTTGGCGGGACAGCAGCTCTGGAAACACCATATATTTT,CASSWRDSSSGNTIYF
.,TRBV7-8,TRBJ2-7,TRBD1,TGTGCCAGCAGCTCCGGGACAGGGGGGTCTCGGCAGTACTTC,CASSSGTGGSRQYF
.,TRBV19,TRBJ2-1,.,TGTGCCAGTAGCTCGGAGGTTTACAATGAGCAGTTCTTC,CASSSEVYNEQFF
.,TRBV20-1,TRBJ1-6,TRBD1,TGCAGTGCTAGTGACAGGGGAAGCGGTTCACCCCTCCACTTT,CSASDRGSGSPLHF
.,TRBV7-6,TRBJ2-1,TRBD2,TGTGCCAGCAGCCCCCGGGCTAGCGGAAACAATGAGCAGTTCTTC,CASSPRASGNNEQFF
.,TRBV11-2,TRBJ2-5,.,TGTGCCAGCAGCTTATCTGTGTCAGGGTGGGGAGAGACCCAGTACTTC,CASSLSVSGWGETQYF
.,TRBV12-1,TRBJ2-3,.,TGTGCCAGCAGCTTTGGGCTAGCGGGGGAACCCACAGATACGCAGTATTTT,CASSFGLAGEPTDTQYF
.,TRBV5-1,TRBJ2-1,.,TGCGCCAGCAGCTTGACAGGGATAGAACACAATGAGCAGTTCTTC,CASSLTGIEHNEQFF
.,TRBV18,TRBJ1-5,.,TGTGCCAGCTCACCAACGGGGACTGAGGGCAATCAGCCCCAGCATTTT,CASSPTGTEGNQPQHF
.,TRBV5-6,TRBJ2-2,.,TGTGCCAGCAGCTTTACGAGCACCGGGGAGCTGTTTTTT,CASSFTSTGELFF
.,TRBV24-1,TRBJ2-3,TRBD1,TGTGCCACCAGTGAGACAGGGAGCACAGATACGCAGTATTTT,CATSETGSTDTQYF
once,TRBV30,TRBJ1-2,.,TGTGCCTGGACAGGGGTCTGGCATAGGAGGTACTATGGCTACACCTTC,CAWTGVWHRRYYGYTF
.,TRBV5-4,TRBJ2-3,TRBD2,TGTGCCAGCAGCTCCGGGACTAGCGGGAGGGCCGCAACAGATACGCAGTATTTT,CASSSGTSGRAATDTQYF
few,TRBV5-8,TRBJ1-6,TRBD1,TGTGCCAGCAGTACAGGGACAGATAGGAGTTCACCCCTCCACTTT,CASSTGTDRSSPLHF
.,TRBV9,TRBJ1-4,.,TGTGCCAGCAGCGCAGGGGCAACTAATGAAAAACTGTTTTTT,CASSAGATNEKLFF
.,TRBV18,TRBJ2-7,TRBD1,TGTGCCAGCTCGCGTGAGGGACAGGCCGAGAAGCAGTACTTC,CASSREGQAEKQYF
.,TRBV5-1,TRBJ2-1,TRBD2,TGCGCCAGCAGCTTGGCCTTAGCGGGAGGTATCAATGAGCAGTTCTTC,CASSLALAGGINEQFF
.,TRBV6-5,TRBJ1-5,.,TGTGCCAGCAGCGGCCGGGGCAATCAGCCCCAGCATTTT,CASSGRGNQPQHF
once,TRBV5-4,TRBJ2-1,.,TGTGCCAGCAGCTTGGCGGGCTCCTACAATGAGCAGTTCTTC,CASSLAGSYNEQFF
.,TRBV11-2,TRBJ2-7,TRBD1,TGTGCCAGCAGACCAGTTCCTCGGACAGGGGGTAGATCCTACGAGCAGTACTTC,CASRPVPRTGGRSYEQYF
.,TRBV7-9,TRBJ2-5,.,TGTGCCAGCAGCGGGGGGGAGACCCAGTACTTC,CASSGGETQYF
.,TRBV5-1,TRBJ1-2,.,TGCGCCAGCAGCTTGGCACGGGGGGATGGCTACACCTTC,CASSLARGDGYTF
.,TRBV30,TRBJ1-2,.,TGTGCCTGGAGTGGCTGGGGCACTAACTATGGCTACACCTTC,CAWSGWGTNYGYTF
.,TRBV2,TRBJ2-4,TRBD2,TGTGCCAGCAGTCGCGACAGCGGGGGAAACATTCAGTACTTC,CASSRDSGGNIQYF
.,TRBV15,TRBJ2-3,.,TGTGCCACCAGCAGAGATCCCGGGGCAGATACGCAGTATTTT,CATSRDPGADTQYF
.,TRBV19,TRBJ1-1,.,TGTGCCAGTAGTCCCTGGATGACAAGAACGAACACTGAAGCTTTCTTT,CASSPWMTRTNTEAFF
.,TRBV5-4,TRBJ2-3,.,TGTGCCAGCAGCCCAGGGGAGGGAGGAAGAACGCAGTATTTT,CASSPGEGGRTQYF
once,TRBV5-1,TRBJ2-4,.,TGCGCCAGCAGCTTGGAGGGGGACATTCAGTACTTC,CASSLEGDIQYF
.,TRBV7-2,TRBJ2-2,TRBD1,TGTGCCAGCAGAACAGGGGGCACCGGGGAGCTGTTTTTT,CASRTGGTGELFF
.,TRBV7-9,TRBJ1-5,.,TGTGCCAGCAGCTTAGCTGGAGGGGGGGGGCCCCAGCATTTT,CASSLAGGGGPQHF
.,TRBV27,TRBJ2-2,TRBD1,TGTGCCAGCAGTTTATCGGGACAGGGTCCCGGGGAGCTGTTTTTT,CASSLSGQGPGELFF
.,TRBV11-3,TRBJ2-3,TRBD2,TGTGCCAGCAGCCCGGGGACTAGCGGGAGCGTAGATACGCAGTATTTT,CASSPGTSGSVDTQYF